This T cell receptor beta chain stems from a study of lymphopenia after photon versus proton radiotherapy (dated by TCRdb to 2018 to 2020). Regarding the research as a whole: Photon and proton radiation therapy were compared by the study for their immunological effects in patients with gastrointestinal tumors who developed high-grade lymphopenia. The cohort included 20 or so patients with gastrointestinal tumors who developed lymphopenia after receiving either photon or proton therapy. The study aimed to characterize how the two radiation modalities differ in their impact on the immune system.

Library creation used the immunoSEQ multiplex PCR assay. T cell repertoires were profiled with deep sequencing of rearranged TCR beta loci together with multiparametric flow cytometry. What TCRdb holds here is the immuneACCESS table cut down to in-frame rearrangements. Part of the clones is not present; checked against another copy, under half of the missing clones reflect an unresolved V gene, and the others are unexplained. This sample holds 30,000 to 40,000 clones; about 87% were observed only once. The top ten hold about 15% of the sample. This clone was observed a single time. The target of this receptor is not known. No base-level quality is on record; no much larger clone is a single base apart. CDR1 GTSNPN and CDR2 SVGIG were looked up in the germline V gene (reference sequence). From cysteine to phenylalanine, the CDR3 is 16 amino acids long. The kept DNA is CDR3 alone, 48 bases in frame from the first base. The junction shows trimming of 3 bases on V and 5 bases on J, and the gene matches do not reach 16 bases of it.

Summary of the overall study and its limitations: Once the lymphocyte count had reached its nadir, the repertoires of photon-treated patients showed oligoclonal expansion, particularly of CD8+ Temra cells, and this expansion drove the decline in diversity. The survival association was examined only in patients who died, and the authors described better survival with proton therapy as a possibility, not as a demonstrated result. Across the cohort, among patients who died, a greater drop in TCR diversity after the nadir was inversely correlated with overall survival time. Proton-treated patients stayed relatively stable during treatment, while photon-treated patients lost naive T cells and TCR diversity and gained effector/memory populations.

The rearrangement combines TRBV30 with TRBJ2-7; 7 middle bases align to TRBD2. The sequenced sample was peripheral blood, obtained from a patient treated with proton-based radiotherapy. The origin of this receptor is a woman in her 70s with pancreatic cancer. The DNA sequence is as follows: TGTGCCTGGAGCGTGGGAGGGTTAGGCACGACTAACGAGCAGTACTTC. This translates into CAWSVGGLGTTNEQYF.